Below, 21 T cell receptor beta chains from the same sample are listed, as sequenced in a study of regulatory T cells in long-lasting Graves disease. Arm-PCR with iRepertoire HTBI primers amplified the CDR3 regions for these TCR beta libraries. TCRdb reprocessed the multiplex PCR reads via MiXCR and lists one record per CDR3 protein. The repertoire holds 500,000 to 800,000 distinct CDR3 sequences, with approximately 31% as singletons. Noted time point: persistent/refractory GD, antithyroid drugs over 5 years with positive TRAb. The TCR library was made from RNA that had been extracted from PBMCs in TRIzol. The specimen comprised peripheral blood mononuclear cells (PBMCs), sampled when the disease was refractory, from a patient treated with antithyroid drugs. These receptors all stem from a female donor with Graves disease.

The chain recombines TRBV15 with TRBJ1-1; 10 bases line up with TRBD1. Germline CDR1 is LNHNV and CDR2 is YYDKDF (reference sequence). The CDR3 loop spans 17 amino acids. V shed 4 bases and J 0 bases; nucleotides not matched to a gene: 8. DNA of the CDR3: TGTGCCACCAGCACAGTCCCGGGACAGGGGATGAACACTGAAGCTTTCTTT. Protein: CATSTVPGQGMNTEAFF. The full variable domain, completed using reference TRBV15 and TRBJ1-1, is DAMVIQNPRYQVTQFGKPVTLSCSQTLNHNVMYWYQQKSSQAPKLLFHYYDKDFNNEADTPDNFQSRRPNTSFCFLDIRSPGLGDTAMYLCATSTVPGQGMNTEAFFGQGTRLTVV.

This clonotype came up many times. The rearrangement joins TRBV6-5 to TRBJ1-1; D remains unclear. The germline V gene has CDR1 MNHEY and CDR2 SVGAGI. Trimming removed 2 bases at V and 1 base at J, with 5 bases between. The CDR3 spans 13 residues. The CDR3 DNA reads TGTGCCAGCAGTTACGGGCAGAACACTGAAGCTTTCTTT. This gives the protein CASSYGQNTEAFF.

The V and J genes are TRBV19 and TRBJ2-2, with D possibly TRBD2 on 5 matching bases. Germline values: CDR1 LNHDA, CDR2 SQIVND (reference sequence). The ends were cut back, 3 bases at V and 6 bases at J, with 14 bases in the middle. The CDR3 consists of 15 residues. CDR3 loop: CASSMDSGPAGELFF. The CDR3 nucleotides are TGTGCCAGTAGTATGGACTCCGGCCCCGCCGGGGAGCTGTTTTTT. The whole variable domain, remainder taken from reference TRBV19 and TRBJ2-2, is DGGITQSPKYLFRKEGQNVTLSCEQNLNHDAMYWYRQDPGQGLRLIYYSQIVNDFQKGDIAEGYSVSREKKESFPLTVTSAQKNPTAFYLCASSMDSGPAGELFFGEGSRLTVL.

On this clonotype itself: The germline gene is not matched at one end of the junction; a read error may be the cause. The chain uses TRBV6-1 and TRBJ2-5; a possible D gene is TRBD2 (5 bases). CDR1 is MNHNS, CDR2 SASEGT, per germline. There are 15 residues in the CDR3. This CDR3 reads CASSEVRARGETQNF. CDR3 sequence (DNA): TGTGCCAGCAGTGAAGTGAGGGCCAGAGGAGAGACCCAGAACTTC.

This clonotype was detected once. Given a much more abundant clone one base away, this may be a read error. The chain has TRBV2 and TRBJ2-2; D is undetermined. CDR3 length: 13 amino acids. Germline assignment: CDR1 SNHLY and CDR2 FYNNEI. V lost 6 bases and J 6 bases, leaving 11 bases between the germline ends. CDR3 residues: CASRFARAGELFF. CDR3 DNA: TGTGCCAGCAGATTTGCGAGAGCCGGGGAGCTGTTTTTT.

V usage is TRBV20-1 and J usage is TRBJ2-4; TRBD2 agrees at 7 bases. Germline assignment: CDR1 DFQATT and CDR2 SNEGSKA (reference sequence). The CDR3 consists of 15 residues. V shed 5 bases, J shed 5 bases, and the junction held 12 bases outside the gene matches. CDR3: CSAELGGGGENIQYF. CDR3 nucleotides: TGCAGTGCTGAACTGGGCGGGGGTGGAGAAAACATTCAGTACTTC.

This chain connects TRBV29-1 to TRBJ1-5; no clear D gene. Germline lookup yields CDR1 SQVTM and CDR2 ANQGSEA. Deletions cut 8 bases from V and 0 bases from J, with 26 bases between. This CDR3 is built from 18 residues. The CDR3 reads CSPVKDPSLRNSNQPQHF. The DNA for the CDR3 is TGCAGCCCCGTAAAGGACCCAAGTCTCAGAAATAGCAATCAGCCCCAGCATTTT.

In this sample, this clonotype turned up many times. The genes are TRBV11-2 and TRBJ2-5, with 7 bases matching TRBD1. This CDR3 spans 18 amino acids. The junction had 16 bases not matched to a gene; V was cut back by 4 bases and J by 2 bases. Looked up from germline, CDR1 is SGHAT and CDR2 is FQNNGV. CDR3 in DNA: TGTGCCAGCAGCTATCCCCCAACGGGACAGAGTAAACAAGAGACCCAGTACTTC. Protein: CASSYPPTGQSKQETQYF.

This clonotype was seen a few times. Here the CDR3 DNA reads TGTGCCAGCAGCGTAGGGACAGAAAACTATGGCTACACCTTC. Translation gives CASSVGTENYGYTF. The genes are TRBV9 and TRBJ1-2; D is perhaps TRBD1 (6 bases). V was shortened by 0 bases and J by 2 bases, with 8 bases between the two germline ends. This CDR3 has 14 residues. Germline CDR1 and CDR2: SGDLS and YYNGEE.

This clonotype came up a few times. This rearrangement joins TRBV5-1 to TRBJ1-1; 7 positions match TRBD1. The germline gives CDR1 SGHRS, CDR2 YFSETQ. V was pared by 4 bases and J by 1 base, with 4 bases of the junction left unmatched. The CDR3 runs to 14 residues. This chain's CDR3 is CASSRGQQNTEAFF. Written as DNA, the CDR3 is TGCGCCAGCAGCAGGGGACAGCAGAACACTGAAGCTTTCTTT.

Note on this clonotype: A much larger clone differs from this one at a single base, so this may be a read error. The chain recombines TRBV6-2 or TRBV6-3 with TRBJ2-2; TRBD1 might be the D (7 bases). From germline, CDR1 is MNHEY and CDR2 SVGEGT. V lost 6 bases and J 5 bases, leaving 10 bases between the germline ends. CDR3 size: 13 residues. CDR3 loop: CASRAGGTGELFF. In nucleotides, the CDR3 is TGTGCCAGCAGGGCAGGGGGGACCGGGGAGCTGTTTTTT.

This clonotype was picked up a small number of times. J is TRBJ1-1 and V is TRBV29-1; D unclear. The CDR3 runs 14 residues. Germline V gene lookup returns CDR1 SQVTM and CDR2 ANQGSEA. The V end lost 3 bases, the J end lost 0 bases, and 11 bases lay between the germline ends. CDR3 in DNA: TGCAGCGTTGATTTTCCAACCATGAACACTGAAGCTTTCTTT. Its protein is CSVDFPTMNTEAFF.

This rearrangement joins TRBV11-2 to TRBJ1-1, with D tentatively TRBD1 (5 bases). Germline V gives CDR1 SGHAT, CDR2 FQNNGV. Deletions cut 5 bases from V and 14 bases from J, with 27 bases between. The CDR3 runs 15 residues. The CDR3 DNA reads TGTGCCAGCAGCCCTATGGGACGGAGTAACACTGAAGTCTTCTTT. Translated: CASSPMGRSNTEVFF.

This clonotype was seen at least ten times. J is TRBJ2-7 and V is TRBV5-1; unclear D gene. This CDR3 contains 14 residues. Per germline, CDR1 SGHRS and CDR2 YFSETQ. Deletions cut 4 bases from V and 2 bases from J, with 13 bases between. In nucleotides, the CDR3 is TGCGCCAGCAGCCTCCTATCAAAACCCTACGAGCAGTACTTC. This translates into CASSLLSKPYEQYF.

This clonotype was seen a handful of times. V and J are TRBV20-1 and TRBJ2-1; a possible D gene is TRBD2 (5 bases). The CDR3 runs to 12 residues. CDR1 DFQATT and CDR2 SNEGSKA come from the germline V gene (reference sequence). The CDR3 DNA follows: TGCAGCGCGGAGGTCTCCTACAATGAGCAGTTCTTC. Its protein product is CSAEVSYNEQFF.

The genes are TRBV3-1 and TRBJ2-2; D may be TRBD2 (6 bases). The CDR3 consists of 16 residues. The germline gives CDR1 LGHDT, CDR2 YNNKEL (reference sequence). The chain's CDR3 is CATSQVSGAETGELFF. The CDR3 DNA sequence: TGTGCTACTAGCCAAGTCTCGGGAGCGGAAACCGGGGAGCTGTTTTTT.

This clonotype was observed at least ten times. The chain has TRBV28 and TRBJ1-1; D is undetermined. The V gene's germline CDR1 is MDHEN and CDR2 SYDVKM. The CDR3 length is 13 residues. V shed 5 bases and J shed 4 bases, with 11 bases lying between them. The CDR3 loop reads CASSQRATTEAFF. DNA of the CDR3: TGTGCCAGCAGTCAGAGGGCAACCACTGAAGCTTTCTTT.

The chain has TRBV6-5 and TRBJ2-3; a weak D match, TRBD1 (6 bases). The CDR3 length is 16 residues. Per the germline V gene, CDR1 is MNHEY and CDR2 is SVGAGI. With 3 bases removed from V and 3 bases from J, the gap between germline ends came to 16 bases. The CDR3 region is CASSYSDRFSTDTQYF. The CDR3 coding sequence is TGTGCCAGCAGTTATTCCGACAGGTTTTCGACAGATACGCAGTATTTT.

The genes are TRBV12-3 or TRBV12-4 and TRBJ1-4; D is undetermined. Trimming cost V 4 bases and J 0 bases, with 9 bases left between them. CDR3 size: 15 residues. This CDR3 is CASSYTRSTNEKLFF. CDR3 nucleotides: TGTGCCAGCAGTTATACGAGATCAACTAATGAAAAACTGTTTTTT.

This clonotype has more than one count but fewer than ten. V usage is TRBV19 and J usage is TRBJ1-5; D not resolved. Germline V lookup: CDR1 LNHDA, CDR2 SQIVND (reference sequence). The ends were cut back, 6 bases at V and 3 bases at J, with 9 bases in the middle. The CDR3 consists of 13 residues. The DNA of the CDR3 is TGTGCCAGTAGCGGAGGGCCCAATCAGCCCCAGCATTTT. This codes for CASSGGPNQPQHF.

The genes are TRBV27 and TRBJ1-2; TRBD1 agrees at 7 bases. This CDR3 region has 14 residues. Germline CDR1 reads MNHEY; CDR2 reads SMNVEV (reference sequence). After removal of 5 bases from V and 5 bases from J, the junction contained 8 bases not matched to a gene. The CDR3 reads CASSPLGTEYGYTF. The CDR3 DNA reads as TGTGCCAGCAGTCCACTCGGGACAGAGTATGGCTACACCTTC.